This TCR beta chain was retrieved from a study of blood T cell repertoires in COVID-19. Turning to the study itself: Sites in the United States, Italy and Spain provided acute and convalescent COVID-19 samples.

TCRdb keeps only in-frame clones here, not all; method: immunoSEQ multiplex PCR. The profile shows under 100,000 clones, over 75% of them singletons. The sample holds a few counts of this clone. This CDR3 region has 15 residues. Germline V gives CDR1 MNHEY, CDR2 SMNVEV (reference sequence). Trimming took 2 bases from V and 4 from J, leaving 14 bases between them. What was sequenced was peripheral blood. The chain joins TRBV27 to TRBJ2-5; no reliable D call. The receptor's source is a human donor in a cohort sampled during active COVID-19. The CDR3 loop is CASSLGPQALETQYF. The CDR3 nucleotides are TGTGCCAGCAGTTTAGGCCCCCAGGCCCTAGAGACCCAGTACTTC.